Listed here are 16 T cell receptor beta chains from one sample, sequenced in a study of blood T cell repertoires in COVID-19. The repertoire was sequenced with immunoSEQ multiplex PCR; TCRdb's copy has only in-frame clones and lacks some. Of more than 200,000 clones listed, 75% to 90% are singletons. Sequenced sample: PBMCs or T cells enriched from blood (not recorded which). Receptors originate from a woman in her thirties who had recovered from COVID-19.

This chain links TRBV27 with TRBJ2-1; 12 bases fit TRBD1. This CDR3 comprises 17 residues. Trimming at V came to 2 bases and at J to 8 bases, leaving 10 bases not matched to a gene. Germline assignment: CDR1 MNHEY and CDR2 SMNVEV (reference sequence). CDR3 sequence (DNA): TGTGCCAGCAGTTTAACGCGGGACAGGGGGCTGGGCGATGAGCAGTTCTTC. Protein: CASSLTRDRGLGDEQFF.

This chain connects TRBV19 to TRBJ1-5; D is unresolved. Germline V gene lookup returns CDR1 LNHDA and CDR2 SQIVND (reference sequence). V was pared by 5 bases and J by 5 bases, with 10 bases between. The CDR3 covers 13 residues. The CDR3 sequence is CASSGARDQPQHF. The CDR3 nucleotides are TGTGCCAGTAGTGGAGCGAGGGATCAGCCCCAGCATTTT.

Only a few counts were recorded for this clone. V gene TRBV18 combines with J gene TRBJ2-1; D unresolved. The CDR3 is 13 amino acids. V was trimmed by 2 bases and J by 6 bases, leaving 8 bases between them. CDR1 and CDR2 (germline): KGHSH, LQKENI. This CDR3 is CASSPETVNEQFF. The CDR3 nucleotides are TGTGCCAGCTCACCAGAAACGGTCAATGAGCAGTTCTTC.

The chain carries TRBV24-1 and TRBJ1-4, with TRBD1 matching 7 bases. Germline CDR1 is KGHDR and CDR2 is SFDVKD. The junction had 22 bases not matched to a gene; V was cut back by 9 bases and J by 4 bases. CDR3 length equals 19 residues. DNA for the CDR3: TGTGCCACCGAGGAGGCCGGACAGGTCAACCAAAATCATAATGAAAAACTGTTTTTT. It specifies CATEEAGQVNQNHNEKLFF.

This clone appeared a single time. This chain uses TRBV19 with TRBJ1-2, with 7 positions matching TRBD1. The germline V gene has CDR1 LNHDA and CDR2 SQIVND (reference sequence). The CDR3 has 14 amino acids. J lost 6 bases, V lost 6 bases, and 10 bases had no gene match. The chain's CDR3 is CASRSGQVVDGYTF. The CDR3 bases are TGTGCCAGTAGATCCGGACAGGTCGTCGATGGCTACACCTTC.

This chain joins TRBV28 and TRBJ1-2; D is unresolved. From germline, CDR1 is MDHEN and CDR2 SYDVKM. The CDR3 runs to 14 residues. V was clipped by 7 bases and J by 6 bases, with 18 bases between them. The CDR3: CASTLRTPGNGYTF. The DNA for the CDR3 is TGTGCCAGCACCCTACGAACGCCGGGAAATGGCTACACCTTC.

CDR3 sequence (DNA): TGTGCCATCAGCCTGACAGGGTACTCCTACGAGCAGTACTTC. It is translated as CAISLTGYSYEQYF. The rearrangement uses TRBV10-3 and TRBJ2-7; the match to TRBD1 covers 7 bases. The germline V gene has CDR1 ENHRY and CDR2 SYGVKD. Trimming took 6 bases from V and 0 from J; bases not matched to a gene: 5. There are 14 residues in the CDR3.

In nucleotides, the CDR3 is TGTGCCAGCAGCGGCGGGAGGACCGTAGATACGCAGTATTTT. Amino acid sequence: CASSGGRTVDTQYF. The chain couples TRBV9 to TRBJ2-3; TRBD2 matches at 8 bases. Germline CDR1 and CDR2: SGDLS and YYNGEE. V lost 3 bases and J lost 5; bases outside the gene matches: 5. The CDR3 contains 14 residues.

This sequence joins TRBV6-4 and TRBJ2-7; 12 nucleotides line up with TRBD2. The CDR3 covers 17 residues. Losses at the gene ends were 4 bases for V and 3 bases for J; bases not matched to a gene: 10. Germline CDR1 is MRHNA and CDR2 is SNTAGT. CDR3 nucleotides: TGTGCCAGCAGTGGCACTAGCGGGAGGCCAAACGGCTACGAGCAGTACTTC. Its protein is CASSGTSGRPNGYEQYF.

This chain links TRBV21-1 with TRBJ2-1; the table assigns TRBD1, which was not confirmed against the DNA. TRBV21-1 is listed as a pseudogene. This CDR3 is 9 amino acids long. The CDR3 loop reads CASTMAQFF. The CDR3 DNA follows: TGTGCCAGCACGATGGCACAGTTCTTC.

The V call is TRBV2, the J call TRBJ2-3, with TRBD2 matching 7 bases. V gave up 6 bases and J gave up 3 bases; unmatched junction bases: 9. The CDR3 has 15 residues. Per germline, CDR1 SNHLY and CDR2 FYNNEI. The CDR3 DNA follows: TGTGCCAGCAGGAGGCGACAGCGGGATACAGATACGCAGTATTTT. It translates to CASRRRQRDTDTQYF.

This clone was seen at least ten times. The chain employs TRBV10-2 and TRBJ2-7, with TRBD2 as a possible D gene (5 bases). V lost 8 bases to trimming and J lost 1 base, with 9 bases between them. The CDR3 covers 12 residues. Germline V gene data show CDR1 as WSHSY and CDR2 as SAAADI. The CDR3, as DNA: TGCGCCAGCCGGGATCCGTCCTACGAGCAGTACTTC. It codes for CASRDPSYEQYF.

The rearrangement joins TRBV6-5 to TRBJ2-1; a weak D match, TRBD1 (6 bases). In germline, CDR1 is MNHEY, CDR2 SVGAGI. Trimming removed 6 bases at V and 2 bases at J, with 14 bases between. The CDR3 consists of 15 residues. The CDR3 region is CASSPGVWPYNEQFF. For the CDR3, the DNA is TGTGCCAGCAGCCCAGGGGTTTGGCCCTACAATGAGCAGTTCTTC.

The rearrangement links TRBV28 to TRBJ1-5; TRBD1 is a possible D gene (5 bases). CDR1 MDHEN and CDR2 SYDVKM come from the germline V gene. The germline V and J ends were trimmed by 3 bases and 7 bases, with 10 bases remaining between them. CDR3 length equals 13 residues. This CDR3 reads CASSFRGRQPQHF. Written as DNA, the CDR3 is TGTGCCAGCAGTTTCCGGGGGAGGCAGCCCCAGCATTTT.

The gene calls are TRBV28 and TRBJ2-7; D gene unclear. CDR3 length: 13 residues. Between the trimmed V and J ends, which lost 6 bases and 9 bases, there was a span of 18 bases. Germline V gives CDR1 MDHEN, CDR2 SYDVKM. CDR3 region: CASSPPQAPRQYF. The CDR3 nucleotides are TGTGCCAGCAGCCCCCCGCAGGCCCCACGGCAGTACTTC.

This chain joins TRBV19 and TRBJ1-5; 7 bases line up with TRBD1. The CDR3 is 14 amino acids. CDR1 and CDR2 from the germline V gene are LNHDA and SQIVND (reference sequence). The ends lost 7 bases at V and 4 bases at J; junction bases unmatched: 7. The chain's CDR3 is CASNLNRGNQPQHF. The DNA for the CDR3 is TGTGCCAGTAATCTCAACAGGGGAAATCAGCCCCAGCATTTT.